This T cell receptor beta chain was recovered during a study of cytomegalovirus exposure and HLA in healthy donors. Study-wide context: Early on, a data release was issued that held some 91 million unique TCRs from HLA-typed donors.

Findings and caveats of the study: A later analysis showed that HLA-associated TCR beta chains had undergone more clonal expansion than equally common others. The listing of fewer than 200 TCR beta chains classed them as cytomegalovirus-associated. Rarity characterized most TCR sequences, yet some public TCRs appeared in many donors.

As to this clone: Antigen specificity is unknown.

60 Vbeta and 13 Jbeta primers were used in PCR. Only in-frame clones appear in the TCRdb table, and some are missing; sequencing was by immunoSEQ multiplex PCR. The table lists some 200,000 clones, over 70% of them singletons, with about 2.3% in the top ten. The J segment lost 11 bases and the V segment lost 6 bases, leaving 9 bases of the junction unmatched. This CDR3 has 14 amino acids. Germline loops: CDR1 PRHDT, CDR2 FYEKMQ (reference sequence). The material sequenced was PBMCs. This chain connects TRBV13 to TRBJ2-5; the match to TRBD2 covers 13 bases. The sequence derives from a woman under 40 in good health and CMV-seronegative. Written as DNA, the CDR3 is TGTGCCAGCAGGGGACTAGCGGGAAGCCACAAGCAGTACTTC. Translated: CASRGLAGSHKQYF.